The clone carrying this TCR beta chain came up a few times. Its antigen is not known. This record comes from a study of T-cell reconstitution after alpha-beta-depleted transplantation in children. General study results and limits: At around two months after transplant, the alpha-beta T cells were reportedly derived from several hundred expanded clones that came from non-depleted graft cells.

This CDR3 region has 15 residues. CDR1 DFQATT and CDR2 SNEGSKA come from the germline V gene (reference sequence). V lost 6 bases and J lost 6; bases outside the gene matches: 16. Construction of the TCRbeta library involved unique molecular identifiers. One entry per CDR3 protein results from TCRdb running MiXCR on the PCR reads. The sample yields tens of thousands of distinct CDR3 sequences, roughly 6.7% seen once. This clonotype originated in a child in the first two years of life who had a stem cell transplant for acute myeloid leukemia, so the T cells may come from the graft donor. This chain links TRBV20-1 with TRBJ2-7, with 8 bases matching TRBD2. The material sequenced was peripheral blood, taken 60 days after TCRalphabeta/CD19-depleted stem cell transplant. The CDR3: CSAPRPGGQFFEQYF. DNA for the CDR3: TGCAGTGCCCCCCGACCGGGAGGGCAGTTCTTCGAGCAGTACTTC.